The sequence of this T cell receptor beta chain was determined in a study of beta chain features in type 1 diabetes. Study-wide results and caveats: Short templates might get an advantage during PCR, and this would be equal in patients and controls. A greater similarity of naive, central memory and Treg TCRB repertoires was seen among patients than among healthy donors.

J gave up 8 bases and V 6 bases, and 18 bases lay outside the gene matches. Germline V lookup: CDR1 SGHNT, CDR2 YYREEE (reference sequence). CDR3 size: 17 residues. With regard to this clone: Its antigen is as yet unknown.

Every bit of the isolated RNA underwent reverse transcription, so sequencing read expressed TCRB transcripts. Sequencing was performed with immunoSEQ multiplex PCR; in TCRdb, only in-frame clones are kept and a portion is missing. This sample has about 360,000 clones, with around 12% found just once. The material sequenced was naive CD4+ T cells from blood. This clonotype was sampled from a man between 18 and 35 years old in good health. The genes are TRBV5-4 and TRBJ2-1, with 9 bases that match TRBD2. The CDR3, as DNA: TGTGCCAGCACCCAACGGGGAGCGGGGGGCAAACATCATGAGCAGTTCTTC. This encodes CASTQRGAGGKHHEQFF.